This entry lists 20 T cell receptor beta chains sequenced from one sample in a study of T cell repertoires in cytomegalovirus infection. MiXCR was run by TCRdb on the reads, yielding one entry per CDR3 protein. The sample carries about 360,000 distinct CDR3 sequences, nearly 35% recorded once. Their specific antigens are unknown. The sequenced sample was cultured PBMCs, obtained from culture after CMV antigen stimulation. These receptor sequences come from a human donor in good health (CMV status not recorded). Some clones in this sample may be carry-over from other donors' samples.

There are a few counts of this clonotype. The CDR3 DNA reads TGCAGCGTTGAAGATCCAGGGGCGCGGGGGAACACTGAAGCTTTCTTT. Protein product: CSVEDPGARGNTEAFF. The J gene is TRBJ1-1, the V gene TRBV29-1; tentatively, D is TRBD1 (6 bases). There are 16 residues in the CDR3. V lost 0 bases and J 1 base, leaving 15 bases between the germline ends. In germline, CDR1 is SQVTM, CDR2 ANQGSEA.

The J gene is TRBJ2-1, the V gene TRBV10-3, with TRBD2 identical over 10 bases. V gave up 4 bases and J gave up 9 bases; unmatched junction bases: 3. This CDR3 spans 13 amino acids. The germline V gene has CDR1 ENHRY and CDR2 SYGVKD. The CDR3 here is CAISVTSGTEQFF. As DNA, the CDR3 is TGTGCCATCAGTGTCACTAGCGGGACTGAGCAGTTCTTC.

This chain links TRBV5-4 with TRBJ1-1; D possibly corresponds to TRBD1 (6 bases). Germline-derived CDR1 and CDR2 are SGHNT and YYREEE (reference sequence). Trimming removed 0 bases at V and 10 bases at J, with 10 bases between. The CDR3 length is 12 residues. CDR3 nucleotides: TGTGCCAGCAGCTTGGAAGGGGGGGGAGCTTTCTTT. This sequence encodes CASSLEGGGAFF.

This clonotype was seen at least ten times. This chain's CDR3 is CASRPGSAGANVLTF. Written as DNA, the CDR3 is TGTGCCAGCAGGCCCGGTTCGGCTGGGGCCAACGTCCTGACTTTC. V and J are TRBV7-9 and TRBJ2-6; no clear D. V was trimmed by 6 bases and J by 2 bases, leaving 11 bases between them. The CDR3 totals 15 residues. Germline V CDR1 and CDR2: SEHNR, FQNEAQ (reference sequence).

This clonotype was counted once. This chain joins TRBV20-1 and TRBJ2-1; 8 bases are a match to TRBD2. Germline CDR1 reads DFQATT; CDR2 reads SNEGSKA (reference sequence). The V gene end was trimmed by 6 bases and the J gene end by 8 bases; junction bases not matched to a gene: 6. CDR3 size: 12 residues. The CDR3: CSAGTSHYEQFF. The DNA for the CDR3 is TGCAGTGCAGGGACTAGTCATTATGAGCAGTTCTTC.

This chain connects TRBV6-1 to TRBJ1-4, with D possibly being TRBD1 (6 bases). CDR1 is MNHNS and CDR2 is SASEGT in the germline V gene. CDR3 length: 14 residues. With 5 bases removed from V and 8 bases from J, the gap between germline ends came to 15 bases. The CDR3 loop reads CASSRQDVIEKLFF. The CDR3 region has the DNA TGTGCCAGCAGTCGACAGGACGTTATCGAAAAACTGTTTTTT.

V usage is TRBV4-1 and J usage is TRBJ2-2, with 9 bases lining up with TRBD2. This CDR3 contains 16 residues. Germline lookup yields CDR1 MGHRA and CDR2 YSYEKL. The J segment lost 2 bases and the V segment lost 3 bases, leaving 4 bases of the junction unmatched. Written as DNA, the CDR3 is TGCGCCAGCAGCCACTCGACTAGCGGCAACACCGGGGAGCTGTTTTTT. Its translation is CASSHSTSGNTGELFF.

The chain is built from TRBV7-2 and TRBJ1-1; D is perhaps TRBD1 (5 bases). The CDR3 extends over 15 amino acids. CDR1 is SGHTA, CDR2 FQGNSA, per germline. V was shortened by 2 bases and J by 4 bases, with 14 bases between the two germline ends. This chain's CDR3 is CASSLRQGGSTEAFF. The CDR3 nucleotides read TGTGCCAGCAGCTTAAGGCAGGGCGGGAGCACTGAAGCTTTCTTT.

V is TRBV25-1 and J is TRBJ1-2, with TRBD1 as a possible D gene (5 bases). The CDR3 extends over 14 amino acids. Germline loops: CDR1 MGHDK, CDR2 SYGVNS. V gave up 4 bases and J gave up 0 bases, with 9 bases separating them. Written as DNA, the CDR3 is TGTGCCAGCAGTGGTCGGGGGGCTAACTATGGCTACACCTTC. It yields the protein CASSGRGANYGYTF.

The gene calls are TRBV6-1 and TRBJ2-2; D is unclear. V lost 8 bases to trimming and J lost 1 base, with 2 bases between them. The CDR3 covers 11 residues. Germline CDR1 is MNHNS and CDR2 is SASEGT. CDR3 in DNA: TGTGCCAGCGGGAACACCGGGGAGCTGTTTTTT. Translating gives CASGNTGELFF.

The chain links TRBV30 to TRBJ1-1; unclear D gene. CDR3 length: 11 residues. From germline, CDR1 is GTSNPN and CDR2 SVGIG (reference sequence). The V gene lost 3 bases and the J gene lost 1 base, with 3 bases spanning the gap. The CDR3 protein is CAWRENTEAFF. The CDR3, as DNA: TGTGCCTGGAGGGAGAACACTGAAGCTTTCTTT.

The chain links TRBV24-1 to TRBJ2-2; tentative D call: TRBD2 (6 bases). This CDR3 spans 16 amino acids. Germline V lookup: CDR1 KGHDR, CDR2 SFDVKD. V was clipped by 4 bases and J by 5 bases, with 16 bases between them. CDR3 coding DNA: TGTGCCACCAGTGAGGAGCACGGGACTCGAACCGGGGAGCTGTTTTTT. This gives the protein CATSEEHGTRTGELFF.

V is TRBV7-2 and J is TRBJ1-2; the match to TRBD1 covers 8 bases. The CDR3 spans 13 residues. Germline trimming cut 6 bases from V and 7 bases from J; bases unmatched to any gene: 7. Germline CDR1 is SGHTA and CDR2 is FQGNSA. The CDR3: CASSMTGESGYTF. In nucleotides, the CDR3 is TGTGCCAGCAGTATGACAGGGGAGTCTGGCTACACCTTC. Full variable domain (missing parts from reference TRBV7-2 and TRBJ1-2): GAGVSQSPSNKVTEKGKDVELRCDPISGHTALYWYRQSLGQGLEFLIYFQGNSAPDKSGLPSDRFSAERTGGSVSTLTIQRTQQEDSAVYLCASSMTGESGYTFGSGTRLTVV.

This clonotype was detected ten times or more. The chain recombines TRBV7-2 with TRBJ1-2, with 7 bases aligning to TRBD1. The CDR3 loop spans 14 amino acids. Per the germline V gene, CDR1 is SGHTA and CDR2 is FQGNSA. The trim removed 6 bases at V and 2 bases at J, leaving 6 bases unmatched. CDR3 sequence (DNA): TGTGCCAGCAGGAGTCTACAGGGGAACTATGGCTACACCTTC. Amino acids: CASRSLQGNYGYTF.

This clonotype came up many times. The chain joins TRBV7-8 to TRBJ1-4; TRBD1 aligns across 7 bases. CDR3 size: 16 residues. Trimming at V came to 5 bases and at J to 11 bases, leaving 17 bases not matched to a gene. In germline, CDR1 is SGHVS, CDR2 FQNEAQ. This chain's CDR3 is CASSGRTGTAKSKLFF. In DNA form, the CDR3 reads TGTGCCAGCAGCGGACGAACCGGGACAGCTAAAAGTAAACTGTTTTTT.

The V and J genes are TRBV10-3 and TRBJ2-1, with D possibly matching TRBD2 (5 bases). V lost 8 bases and J lost 1, with 15 bases in between. Looked up from germline, CDR1 is ENHRY and CDR2 is SYGVKD. The CDR3 is 15 residues long. The CDR3 here is CAIGQREPSYNEQFF. The CDR3 DNA reads as TGTGCCATCGGCCAGAGGGAGCCGTCCTACAATGAGCAGTTCTTC.

This clonotype has more than one count but fewer than ten. J is TRBJ2-3 and V is TRBV6-1, with TRBD2 identical over 7 bases. CDR3 size: 15 residues. The junction had 8 bases not matched to a gene; V was cut back by 7 bases and J by 1 base. Per the germline V gene, CDR1 is MNHNS and CDR2 is SASEGT. The CDR3 region has the DNA TGTGCCAGCACTCAACTAGCGACAGGCACAGATACGCAGTATTTT. This translates into CASTQLATGTDTQYF.

The chain combines TRBV10-3 with TRBJ1-5; 8 nucleotides align to TRBD1. Germline lookup yields CDR1 ENHRY and CDR2 SYGVKD. There are 17 residues in the CDR3. V was clipped by 3 bases and J by 2 bases; unmatched bases: 9. The CDR3 bases are TGTGCCATCAGTGACAGGCAGGGGGCAGGAGGCAATCAGCCCCAGCATTTT. It codes for CAISDRQGAGGNQPQHF.

In its sample, this clonotype was seen a few times. The DNA for the CDR3 is TGTGCCAGCAGCTTAGGTCTAGCGGGAGGCCGGGGGGCCCAGTACTTC. It is translated as CASSLGLAGGRGAQYF. The rearrangement joins TRBV7-2 to TRBJ2-5; 11 bases agree with TRBD2. The CDR3 runs 16 residues. With 1 base clipped from V and 9 bases from J, the junction kept 10 bases outside the gene matches. Germline CDR1 is SGHTA and CDR2 is FQGNSA. Full variable domain (rest looked up from reference TRBV7-2 and TRBJ2-5): GAGVSQSPSNKVTEKGKDVELRCDPISGHTALYWYRQSLGQGLEFLIYFQGNSAPDKSGLPSDRFSAERTGGSVSTLTIQRTQQEDSAVYLCASSLGLAGGRGAQYFGPGTRLLVL.

The table lists this clonotype with many counts. Compared with germline, one end of the junction differs, possibly owing to a read error. The chain joins TRBV7-2 to TRBJ2-1; a weak D match, TRBD2 (5 bases). CDR1 and CDR2 (germline): SGHTA, FQGNSA. CDR3 length equals 12 residues. CDR3 nucleotide sequence: TGTGCCAGCAACTTAAGAGCGGATGAGCAGTTCTTC. Protein: CASNLRADEQFF.